Listed here are 8 T cell receptor beta chains from one sample, sequenced in a study of PD-1 blockade in classical Hodgkin lymphoma. The data were produced by immunoSEQ multiplex PCR, yet TCRdb's version contains in-frame clones alone and is incomplete. The sample has 75,000 to 95,000 clones, approximately 86% seen once. The time point was: cycle 4 day 1 (C4D1), after around six weeks of nivolumab. Exposure to brentuximab vedotin varied, and each patient had relapsed following autologous stem cell transplantation. The starting material was peripheral blood mononuclear cells (PBMCs), obtained before the fourth cycle of nivolumab. Receptors were obtained from a human donor with classical Hodgkin lymphoma.

The chain is built from TRBV19 and TRBJ1-5; D is ambiguous. V dropped 0 bases and J dropped 5 bases, with 5 bases sitting between them. The CDR3 has 13 residues. The germline gives CDR1 LNHDA, CDR2 SQIVND (reference sequence). The CDR3 sequence: CASSIDEDQPQHF. CDR3 coding DNA: TGTGCCAGTAGTATAGATGAGGATCAGCCCCAGCATTTT.

This clone was counted once. In DNA form, the CDR3 reads TGTGCCATCAGTGATCTGGGTGTAAACACTGAAGCTTTCTTT. Encoded protein: CAISDLGVNTEAFF. V is TRBV10-3 and J is TRBJ1-1; D not certain. Germline values: CDR1 ENHRY, CDR2 SYGVKD. The CDR3 runs 14 residues. V shed 3 bases and J shed 2 bases, with 10 bases lying between them.

The chain is built from TRBV30 and TRBJ2-7, with D possibly called TRBD1 or TRBD2 (5 bases each). Looked up from germline, CDR1 is GTSNPN and CDR2 is SVGIG (reference sequence). This CDR3 contains 13 residues. Trimming stripped 4 bases from V and 3 bases from J, with 13 bases between. CDR3 loop: CAWNGTEIYEQYF. In DNA, the CDR3 is TGTGCCTGGAACGGGACGGAGATCTACGAGCAGTACTTC.

V and J are TRBV5-1 and TRBJ1-2, with 8 bases lining up with TRBD1. Germline V CDR1 and CDR2: SGHRS, YFSETQ. J was trimmed by 7 bases and V by 1 base; bases with no gene match: 9. This CDR3 contains 15 residues. CDR3 coding DNA: TGCGCCAGCAGCTTGTGGTCGGGGACAGGTAGTGGCTACACCTTC. It codes for CASSLWSGTGSGYTF.

This clone was recorded once. The V call is TRBV15, the J call TRBJ2-2, with D unresolved. This CDR3 region has 14 residues. Deletions cut 3 bases from V and 5 bases from J, with 10 bases between. Germline lookup yields CDR1 LNHNV and CDR2 YYDKDF (reference sequence). In DNA form, the CDR3 reads TGTGCCACCAGCAGGCCCCCGACAACCGGGGAGCTGTTTTTT. Translated: CATSRPPTTGELFF.

This chain joins TRBV18 and TRBJ2-7, with TRBD2 matching over 11 bases. V trimming: 4 bases; J trimming: 4 bases; junction bases outside the gene matches: 3. The CDR3 totals 14 residues. From germline, CDR1 is KGHSH and CDR2 LQKENI. The CDR3 DNA reads TGTGCCAGCTCACAGGGACTAGCGGAATACGAGCAGTACTTC. Translated: CASSQGLAEYEQYF. The full variable domain, in which reference TRBV18 and TRBJ2-7 provide the parts outside the CDR3, is NAGVMQNPRHLVRRRGQEARLRCSPMKGHSHVYWYRQLPEEGLKFMVYLQKENIIDESGMPKERFSAEFPKEGPSILRIQQVVRGDSAAYFCASSQGLAEYEQYFGPGTRLTVT.

This sequence joins TRBV28 and TRBJ2-1; 8 bases are a match to TRBD1. V was pared by 5 bases and J by 3 bases, with 6 bases of the junction left unmatched. The CDR3 runs 15 residues. CDR1 is MDHEN, CDR2 SYDVKM, per germline. The CDR3 coding sequence is TGTGCCAGCAGTCCACGGACAGGGAACTACAATGAGCAGTTCTTC. Amino acids: CASSPRTGNYNEQFF.

For the CDR3, the DNA is TGCGCCAGCAGTCTGACAACGGCTACCTACGAGCAGTACTTC. Protein: CASSLTTATYEQYF. The V call is TRBV5-1, the J call TRBJ2-7; D is ambiguous. Per the germline V gene, CDR1 is SGHRS and CDR2 is YFSETQ. V gave up 5 bases and J gave up 2 bases, with 14 bases separating them. The CDR3 has 14 residues.